This TCR beta chain was profiled in a study of OX40 agonist ivuxolimab in advanced cancers. For this clone: Sequence at one end of the junction differs from germline and may be a read error.

The repertoire was sequenced with immunoSEQ multiplex PCR; TCRdb's copy has only in-frame clones and lacks some. The table has under 85,000 clones, less than 90% seen once. This specimen was CD4+ or CD8+ T cells sorted from blood, taken in a trial of the OX40 agonist ivuxolimab. This clonotype originated in an adult with an advanced solid tumor such as melanoma, head and neck, liver or kidney cancer.

The CDR3, as DNA: TGTGCCAGCACCCCCGGCCCTAAGTATGGCTACACCTTC. This codes for CASTPGPKYGYTF. The V gene is TRBV28, the J gene TRBJ1-2, with no clear D. Germline V gene sequence: CDR1 MDHEN, CDR2 SYDVKM. The CDR3 is 13 amino acids.